The 16 T cell receptor beta chains in this list originate from one sample, sequenced in a study of graft-versus-host responses after intestinal transplantation. The assay was immunoSEQ multiplex PCR, and TCRdb's table has in-frame clones only and misses some. The table shows more than 65,000 clones, with nearly 85% occurring only once. Their cognate antigens are unknown. Specimen: unstimulated CD4+ T cells sorted from spleen or lymph node cells, collected before transplant. The receptors derive from a human donor who was the organ donor for an intestinal transplant.

The chain recombines TRBV28 with TRBJ2-5, with a possible D match to TRBD2 (5 bases). CDR1 and CDR2 (germline): MDHEN, SYDVKM. V was clipped by 7 bases and J by 4 bases, with 10 bases between them. The CDR3 length is 12 residues. CDR3 DNA: TGTGCCAGCACAGGCGAGGGAGAGACCCAGTACTTC. Its protein product is CASTGEGETQYF.

The chain carries TRBV7-2 and TRBJ1-1; D uncertain. Deletions cut 1 base from V and 6 bases from J, with 12 bases between. The CDR3 has 14 residues. Germline values: CDR1 SGHTA, CDR2 FQGNSA. The CDR3 DNA follows: TGTGCCAGCAGCTTAGGGCTACTAGGTTCTGAAGCTTTCTTT. It is translated as CASSLGLLGSEAFF.

The chain is built from TRBV15 and TRBJ2-4, with 9 bases aligning to TRBD2. This CDR3 is built from 17 residues. The V gene end was trimmed by 0 bases and the J gene end by 4 bases; junction bases not matched to a gene: 7. The germline CDR1 and CDR2 sequences are LNHNV and YYDKDF (reference sequence). CDR3 region: CATSRDQAGGLKNIQYF. The CDR3, as DNA: TGTGCCACCAGCAGAGATCAGGCGGGGGGGTTAAAAAACATTCAGTACTTC.

The chain links TRBV11-2 to TRBJ2-2; the D gene is possibly TRBD1 (7 bases). The CDR3 contains 15 residues. V was pared by 7 bases and J by 4 bases, with 16 bases between. Germline assignment: CDR1 SGHAT and CDR2 FQNNGV. Written as DNA, the CDR3 is TGTGCCAGCACCCGGAGACAGGGAGGCACCGGGGAGCTGTTTTTT. Its protein product is CASTRRQGGTGELFF.

The sample holds one count of this clone. In DNA form, the CDR3 reads TGTGCCAGCAGCTCGGGCCGAAGAGGGGGCACTGAAGCTTTCTTT. Its translation is CASSSGRRGGTEAFF. The rearrangement joins TRBV11-2 to TRBJ1-1; a weak D match, TRBD1 (6 bases). Trimming removed 4 bases at V and 4 bases at J, with 16 bases between. Germline CDR1 SGHAT, CDR2 FQNNGV. The CDR3 is 15 amino acids.

V is TRBV11-3 and J is TRBJ1-1, with no clear D. The CDR3 has 15 residues. Per germline, CDR1 SGHNT and CDR2 YENEEA. Trimming shortened V by 1 base and J by 4 bases, and 13 bases separated the two germline ends. The CDR3 coding sequence is TGTGCCAGCAGCTTAGGTCCAGGTATGCCCACTGAAGCTTTCTTT. It encodes CASSLGPGMPTEAFF.

The V gene is TRBV5-1, the J gene TRBJ2-5, with 8 nucleotides matching TRBD2. CDR3 length: 17 amino acids. J was trimmed by 0 bases and V by 0 bases; bases with no gene match: 7. CDR1 is SGHRS and CDR2 is YFSETQ in the germline V gene. CDR3 sequence reads: CASSLGVAGQYQETQYF. In nucleotides, the CDR3 is TGCGCCAGCAGCTTGGGGGTAGCGGGGCAGTACCAAGAGACCCAGTACTTC.

V is TRBV5-1 and J is TRBJ2-3; 10 nucleotides line up with TRBD2. From germline, CDR1 is SGHRS and CDR2 YFSETQ. The junction had 8 bases not matched to a gene; V was cut back by 4 bases and J by 6 bases. This CDR3 is built from 15 residues. The CDR3 sequence is CASSRLAGDFDTQYF. The CDR3 DNA reads as TGCGCCAGCAGCAGGCTAGCGGGGGACTTCGATACGCAGTATTTT.

This clone occurred a few times. The CDR3 loop is CASSERAGQSLFYGYTF. CDR3 DNA: TGTGCCAGCAGTGAAAGGGCGGGACAGTCCCTTTTTTATGGCTACACCTTC. The genes are TRBV6-1 and TRBJ1-2; 7 bases match TRBD1. The germline CDR1 and CDR2 sequences are MNHNS and SASEGT. Trimming took 2 bases from V and 5 from J; bases not matched to a gene: 14. This CDR3 region has 17 residues.

The genes are TRBV7-9 and TRBJ1-4; TRBD1 agrees at 8 bases. This CDR3 spans 16 amino acids. Germline values: CDR1 SEHNR, CDR2 FQNEAQ (reference sequence). With 5 bases clipped from V and 3 bases from J, the junction kept 8 bases outside the gene matches. Here the CDR3 reads CASSMTGVKANEKLFF. The CDR3 coding sequence is TGTGCCAGCAGCATGACAGGGGTAAAAGCTAATGAAAAACTGTTTTTT.

The chain links TRBV19 to TRBJ1-5, with D possibly being TRBD1 (6 bases). Per the germline V gene, CDR1 is LNHDA and CDR2 is SQIVND (reference sequence). V gave up 0 bases and J gave up 7 bases, with 10 bases separating them. The CDR3 consists of 14 residues. CDR3 loop: CASSIEGGGQPQHF. As DNA, the CDR3 is TGTGCCAGTAGTATAGAAGGGGGGGGACAGCCCCAGCATTTT.

This clone was observed once. One junction end disagrees with the germline gene, perhaps due to a read error. The chain carries TRBV2 and TRBJ2-2; TRBD2 matches at 8 bases. Germline assignment: CDR1 SNHLY and CDR2 FYNNEI. This CDR3 region has 15 residues. The CDR3 region is CVSSYSGGFTGELFF. In DNA form, the CDR3 reads TGTGTCAGCAGTTACAGCGGGGGCTTCACCGGGGAGCTGTTTTTT.

V and J are TRBV12-5 and TRBJ2-7; 7 bases agree with TRBD2. The CDR3 length is 13 residues. CDR1 and CDR2 (germline): LGHNT, FRNRAP. Trimming removed 7 bases from V and 6 bases from J; junction bases left unmatched: 9. Here the CDR3 DNA reads TGTGCTAGTGTCGTGTCGGGGAGGGGCGAGCAGTACGTC. As protein: CASVVSGRGEQYV.

This chain connects TRBV7-3 to TRBJ2-2, with 8 bases aligning to TRBD2. The germline V gene encodes CDR1 SGHTA and CDR2 FQGTGA. After removal of 8 bases from V and 4 bases from J, the junction contained 18 bases not matched to a gene. The CDR3 spans 18 residues. The CDR3: CASGRSGGGLRGTGELFF. In nucleotides, the CDR3 is TGTGCCAGCGGTCGTTCGGGGGGGGGCCTCCGAGGCACCGGGGAGCTGTTTTTT. Drawing the rest from reference TRBV7-3 and TRBJ2-2, the complete variable domain is GAGVSQTPSNKVTEKGKYVELRCDPISGHTALYWYRQSLGQGPEFLIYFQGTGAADDSGLPNDRFFAVRPEGSVSTLKIQRTERGDSAVYLCASGRSGGGLRGTGELFFGEGSRLTVL.

This chain joins TRBV6-6 and TRBJ2-3; 7 bases agree with TRBD2. This CDR3 contains 14 residues. Germline lookup yields CDR1 MNHNY and CDR2 SVGAGI (reference sequence). The trim removed 7 bases at V and 1 base at J, leaving 5 bases unmatched. For the CDR3, the DNA is TGTGCCAGCATGGGAACTAGCGGCACAGATACGCAGTATTTT. This gives the protein CASMGTSGTDTQYF.

The rearrangement uses TRBV10-3 and TRBJ2-2, with D possibly being TRBD1 (6 bases). The V gene's germline CDR1 is ENHRY and CDR2 SYGVKD. This CDR3 contains 16 residues. V was trimmed by 6 bases and J by 1 base, leaving 15 bases between them. The chain's CDR3 is CAIRGSETGNTGELFF. The CDR3 DNA is TGTGCCATCAGGGGATCAGAGACAGGGAACACCGGGGAGCTGTTTTTT.